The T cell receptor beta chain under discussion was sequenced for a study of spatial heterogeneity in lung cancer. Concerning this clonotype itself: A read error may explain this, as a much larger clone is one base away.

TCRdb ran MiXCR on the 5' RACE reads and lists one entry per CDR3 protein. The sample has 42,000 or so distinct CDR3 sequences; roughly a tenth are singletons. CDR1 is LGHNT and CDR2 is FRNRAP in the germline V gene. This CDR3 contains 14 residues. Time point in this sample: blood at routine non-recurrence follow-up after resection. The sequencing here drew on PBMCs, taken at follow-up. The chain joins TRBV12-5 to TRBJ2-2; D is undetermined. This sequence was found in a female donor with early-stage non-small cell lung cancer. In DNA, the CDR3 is TGTGCTAGAGGTTTGGTTTCCGTTCCCGGGGAGCTGTTTTTT. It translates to CARGLVSVPGELFF.